This entry concerns a single T cell receptor beta chain. The target antigen is unknown. The CDR3 spans 15 residues. With 7 bases clipped from V and 0 bases from J, the junction kept 9 bases outside the gene matches. Germline V gene data show CDR1 as SQVTM and CDR2 as ANQGSEA. In the study's own analysis: Because ImmunoSEQ provided only junction sequences with no quality scores, the filtering differed. TCRdb's copy holds only in-frame clones and misses some; the assay was immunoSEQ multiplex PCR. V and J calls plus clone size are reproduced from that table; the DNA served to infer D and trimming. The sample carries 2,500,000 or so clones, 93% recorded once. This sample is drawn from a study of shared clonotypes between healthy human individuals. Study-level findings and limits: Sampling used blood alone; tissue repertoires probably differ.

The sequenced material came from naive CD4+ T cells from PBMCs. Subset in this sample: CD45RA+ positively selected. This receptor was taken from a man between 18 and 29 years old in good health. Some clones in this sample may be carry-over from other donors' samples. The chain employs TRBV29-1 and TRBJ1-5, with 7 positions matching TRBD1. CDR3 nucleotides: TGCAGCGAGGGATACAGGGGTTTTAGCAATCAGCCCCAGCATTTT. Residues: CSEGYRGFSNQPQHF.